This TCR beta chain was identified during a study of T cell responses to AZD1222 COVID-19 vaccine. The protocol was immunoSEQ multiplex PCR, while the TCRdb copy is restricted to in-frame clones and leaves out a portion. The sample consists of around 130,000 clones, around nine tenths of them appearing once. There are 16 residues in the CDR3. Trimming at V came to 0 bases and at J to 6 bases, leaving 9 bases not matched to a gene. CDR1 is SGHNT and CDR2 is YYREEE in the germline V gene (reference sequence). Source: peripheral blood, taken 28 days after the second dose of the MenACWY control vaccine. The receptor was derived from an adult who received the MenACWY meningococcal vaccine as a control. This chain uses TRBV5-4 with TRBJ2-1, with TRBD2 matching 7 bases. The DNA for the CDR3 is TGTGCCAGCAGCTTGGCCGGGCTAGCGGCGGGCAATGAGCAGTTCTTC. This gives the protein CASSLAGLAAGNEQFF.